These 13 T cell receptor beta chains share one sample of origin, sequenced in a study of blood T cell repertoires in COVID-19. Measured with immunoSEQ multiplex PCR; TCRdb has only the in-frame clones, and not every one. This table has tens of thousands of clones, under 90% appearing once. Sequences were obtained from peripheral blood. All receptors derive from a man in his 70s with active or convalescent COVID-19.

The chain carries TRBV29-1 and TRBJ2-3, with 7 bases matching TRBD1. Trimming took 6 bases from V and 6 from J; bases not matched to a gene: 12. Germline V gene data show CDR1 as SQVTM and CDR2 as ANQGSEA. The CDR3 extends over 14 amino acids. The CDR3 DNA reads TGCAGCGTGACTCGACAGGGACAACAGGATACGCAGTATTTT. Its protein is CSVTRQGQQDTQYF.

The rearrangement links TRBV7-2 to TRBJ1-1; the match to TRBD1 covers 11 bases. V lost 5 bases, J lost 6 bases, and 11 bases stayed unmatched. Germline V lookup: CDR1 SGHTA, CDR2 FQGNSA. This CDR3 contains 16 residues. CDR3 loop: CASSLNMGQGGAEAFF. The CDR3 DNA reads as TGTGCCAGCAGCCTAAACATGGGACAGGGGGGGGCTGAAGCTTTCTTT.

The chain combines TRBV19 with TRBJ1-5; no reliable D call. Germline CDR1 is LNHDA and CDR2 is SQIVND (reference sequence). V lost 6 bases to trimming and J lost 2 bases, with 17 bases between them. The CDR3 runs 16 residues. CDR3 sequence (DNA): TGTGCCAGTAGAGATAGGAGGGAGCGCGGCAATCAGCCCCAGCATTTT. Protein sequence: CASRDRRERGNQPQHF.

This clone was observed a single time. The genes are TRBV30 and TRBJ1-5; D is perhaps TRBD1 (5 bases). Germline V CDR1 and CDR2: GTSNPN, SVGIG (reference sequence). This CDR3 contains 15 residues. V was trimmed by 3 bases and J by 2 bases, leaving 14 bases between them. The CDR3 DNA is TGTGCCTGGAGAAAAGGAACAGGAGGCAATCAGCCCCAGCATTTT. This gives the protein CAWRKGTGGNQPQHF.

The chain employs TRBV30 and TRBJ1-2; D ambiguous. Germline-derived CDR1 and CDR2 are GTSNPN and SVGIG (reference sequence). Trimming removed 4 bases at V and 4 bases at J, with 16 bases between. This CDR3 comprises 14 residues. This CDR3 is CAWTRKTAGYGYTF. The CDR3 DNA reads as TGTGCCTGGACAAGGAAAACAGCTGGCTATGGCTACACCTTC.

This rearrangement joins TRBV4-1 to TRBJ1-4, with 8 positions matching TRBD1. In germline, CDR1 is MGHRA, CDR2 YSYEKL. The CDR3 is 15 amino acids. V lost 2 bases and J lost 8; bases outside the gene matches: 7. CDR3 residues: CASSQPDRVNEKLFF. The DNA of the CDR3 is TGCGCCAGCAGCCAACCGGACAGGGTAAACGAAAAACTGTTTTTT.

The V and J genes are TRBV6-1 and TRBJ2-4, with D tentatively TRBD1 (7 bases). The V gene's germline CDR1 is MNHNS and CDR2 SASEGT. V was cut by 1 base and J by 0 bases, with 13 bases left in between. The CDR3 is made up of 17 amino acids. The CDR3 nucleotides are TGTGCCAGCAGTGAAGACAGGGGACTCGTAGCCAAAAACATTCAGTACTTC. Its translation is CASSEDRGLVAKNIQYF.

V gene TRBV5-1 combines with J gene TRBJ1-1, with D perhaps TRBD1 (5 bases). Germline values: CDR1 SGHRS, CDR2 YFSETQ. The CDR3 consists of 15 residues. Trimming shortened V by 0 bases and J by 1 base, and 10 bases separated the two germline ends. DNA for the CDR3: TGCGCCAGCAGCTTGGTAGGGGCGGAGAACACTGAAGCTTTCTTT. Protein: CASSLVGAENTEAFF.

The CDR3 loop is CASSPLGLAAGSLTDTQYF. The CDR3 DNA follows: TGCGCCAGCAGCCCCCTGGGACTAGCGGCCGGTTCACTCACAGATACGCAGTATTTT. The chain recombines TRBV4-1 with TRBJ2-3; 11 bases align to TRBD2. Germline CDR1 and CDR2: MGHRA and YSYEKL. The CDR3 runs to 19 residues. Trimming removed 4 bases from V and 2 bases from J; junction bases left unmatched: 14.

The rearrangement joins TRBV5-1 to TRBJ2-2, with TRBD2 identical over 11 bases. The CDR3 extends over 17 amino acids. Germline V gene data show CDR1 as SGHRS and CDR2 as YFSETQ. V trimming: 4 bases; J trimming: 6 bases; junction bases outside the gene matches: 11. CDR3 sequence: CASSPAVASGRSGELFF. Written as DNA, the CDR3 is TGCGCCAGCAGCCCGGCGGTGGCTAGCGGGAGGTCCGGGGAGCTGTTTTTT.

V and J are TRBV28 and TRBJ2-3; tentative D call: TRBD2 (6 bases). Between the trimmed V and J ends, which lost 6 bases and 2 bases, there was a span of 12 bases. This CDR3 region has 14 residues. CDR1 is MDHEN, CDR2 SYDVKM, per germline. CDR3 region: CASRGGATTDTQYF. CDR3 DNA sequence: TGTGCCAGCAGGGGGGGAGCTACCACAGATACGCAGTATTTT.

The gene calls are TRBV11-2 and TRBJ1-1; D possibly corresponds to TRBD1 (6 bases). Trimming removed 2 bases from V and 5 bases from J, with 12 bases in between. Germline CDR1 and CDR2: SGHAT and FQNNGV. The CDR3 spans 14 residues. The CDR3: CASSLWAGETEAFF. The CDR3 DNA follows: TGTGCCAGCAGCTTATGGGCAGGGGAGACTGAAGCTTTCTTT.

CDR3 nucleotide sequence: TGTGCCAGCAGTGACACGGACGGGACCTACGAGCAGTACTTC. As protein: CASSDTDGTYEQYF. The rearrangement joins TRBV27 to TRBJ2-7, with D possibly matching TRBD2 (5 bases). Per the germline V gene, CDR1 is MNHEY and CDR2 is SMNVEV (reference sequence). This CDR3 comprises 14 residues. Trimming pared 5 bases from V and 2 bases from J, leaving 13 bases between.